This T cell receptor (beta chain) was observed in a study of a mutant IDH1 vaccine in newly diagnosed glioma. About the study: Earlier therapy was either radiotherapy, temozolomide, or both, and most got both. Overall study findings and caveats: Pseudoprogression apparently tracked independently of changes in top peripheral T cell clonotypes.

Comment on this clone: Its matching antigen is unknown.

Time point noted: week 5, during vaccination. In every dose of vaccine, 300 ug of mutant IDH1 20-mer peptide was given alongside topical imiquimod. Assay used: immunoSEQ multiplex PCR; TCRdb lists only in-frame clones, some missing. The table shows tens of thousands of clones, with more than 80% occurring only once. Germline-derived CDR1 and CDR2 are SGDLS and YYNGEE. The CDR3 covers 13 residues. The ends were cut back, 0 bases at V and 4 bases at J, with 7 bases in the middle. The receptor comes from a man younger than 35 with glioma. The specimen comprised PBMCs, sampled from a glioma patient whose treatment included an IDH1 peptide vaccine. J is TRBJ1-1 and V is TRBV9, with no clear D. The CDR3 spells CASSVAPFTEAFF. In nucleotides, the CDR3 is TGTGCCAGCAGCGTAGCCCCTTTCACTGAAGCTTTCTTT.